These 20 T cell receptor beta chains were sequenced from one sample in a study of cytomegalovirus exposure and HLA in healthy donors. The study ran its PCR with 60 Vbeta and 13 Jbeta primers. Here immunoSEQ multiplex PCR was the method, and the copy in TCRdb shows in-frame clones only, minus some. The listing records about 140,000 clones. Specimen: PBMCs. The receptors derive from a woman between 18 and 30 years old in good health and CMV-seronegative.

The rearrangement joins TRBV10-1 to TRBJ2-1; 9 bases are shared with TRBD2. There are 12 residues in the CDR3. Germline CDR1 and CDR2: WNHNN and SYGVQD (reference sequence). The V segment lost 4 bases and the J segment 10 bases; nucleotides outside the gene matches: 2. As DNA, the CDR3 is TGCGCCAGCAGTGCTAGCGGGAAGGAGCAGTTCTTC. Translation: CASSASGKEQFF.

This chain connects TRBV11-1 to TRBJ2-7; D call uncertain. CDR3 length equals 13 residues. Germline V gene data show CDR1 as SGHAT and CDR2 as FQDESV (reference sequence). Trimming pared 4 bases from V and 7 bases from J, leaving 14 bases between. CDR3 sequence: CASSSEEADEQYF. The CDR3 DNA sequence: TGTGCCAGCAGCTCGGAAGAGGCAGATGAGCAGTACTTC.

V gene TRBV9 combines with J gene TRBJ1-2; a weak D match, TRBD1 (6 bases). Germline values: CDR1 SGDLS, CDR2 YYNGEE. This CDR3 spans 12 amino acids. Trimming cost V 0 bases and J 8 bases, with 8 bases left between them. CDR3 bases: TGTGCCAGCAGCGTAGCAGGGGTCGGCTACACCTTC. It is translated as CASSVAGVGYTF.

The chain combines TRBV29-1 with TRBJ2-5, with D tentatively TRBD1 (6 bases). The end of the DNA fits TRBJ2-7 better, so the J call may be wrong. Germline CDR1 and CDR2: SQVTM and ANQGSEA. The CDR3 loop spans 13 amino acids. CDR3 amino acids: CSALDREPYEQYF. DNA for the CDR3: TGCAGCGCCCTGGACAGAGAACCGTACGAGCAGTACTTC.

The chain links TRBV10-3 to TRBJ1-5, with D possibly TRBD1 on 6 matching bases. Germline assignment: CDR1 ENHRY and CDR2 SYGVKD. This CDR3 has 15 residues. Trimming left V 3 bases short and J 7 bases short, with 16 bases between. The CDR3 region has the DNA TGTGCCATCAGTGATGTCAGGGGAGATGGACAGCCCCAGCATTTT. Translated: CAISDVRGDGQPQHF.

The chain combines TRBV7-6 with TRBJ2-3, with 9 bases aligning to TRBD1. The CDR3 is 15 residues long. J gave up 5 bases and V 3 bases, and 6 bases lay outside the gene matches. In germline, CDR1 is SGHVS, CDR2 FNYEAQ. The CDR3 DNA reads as TGTGCCAGCAGCTTCGGGACAGGGACAAGAGATACGCAGTATTTT. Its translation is CASSFGTGTRDTQYF.

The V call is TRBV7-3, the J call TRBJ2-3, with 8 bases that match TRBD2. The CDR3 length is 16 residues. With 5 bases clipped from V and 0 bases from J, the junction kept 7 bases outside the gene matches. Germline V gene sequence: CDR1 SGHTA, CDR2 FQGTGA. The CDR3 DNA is TGTGCCAGCAGCCCACAGCCTAGCGGGAGCACAGATACGCAGTATTTT. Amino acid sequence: CASSPQPSGSTDTQYF.

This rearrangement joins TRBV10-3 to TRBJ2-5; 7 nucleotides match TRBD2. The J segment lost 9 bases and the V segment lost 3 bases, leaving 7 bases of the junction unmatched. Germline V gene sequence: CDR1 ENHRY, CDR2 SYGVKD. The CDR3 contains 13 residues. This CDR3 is CAISETRESAQYF. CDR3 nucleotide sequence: TGTGCCATCAGTGAAACGCGGGAGTCGGCCCAGTACTTC.

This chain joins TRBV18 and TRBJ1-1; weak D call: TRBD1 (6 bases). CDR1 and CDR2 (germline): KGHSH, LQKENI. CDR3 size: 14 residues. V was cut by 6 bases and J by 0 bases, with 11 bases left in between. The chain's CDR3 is CASSTQGMNTEAFF. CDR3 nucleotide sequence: TGTGCCAGCTCTACTCAGGGGATGAACACTGAAGCTTTCTTT.

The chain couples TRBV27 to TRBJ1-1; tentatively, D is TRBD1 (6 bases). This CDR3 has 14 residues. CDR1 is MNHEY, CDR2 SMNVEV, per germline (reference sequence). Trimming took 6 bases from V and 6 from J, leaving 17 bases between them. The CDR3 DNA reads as TGTGCCAGCAGCAGCGACAGGACGCGTTCTGAAGCTTTCTTT. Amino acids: CASSSDRTRSEAFF.

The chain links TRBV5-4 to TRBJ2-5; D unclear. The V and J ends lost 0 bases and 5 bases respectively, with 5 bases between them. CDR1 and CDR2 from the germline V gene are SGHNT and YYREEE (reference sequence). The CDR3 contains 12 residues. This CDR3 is CASSLARETQYF. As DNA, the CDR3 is TGTGCCAGCAGCTTGGCTCGGGAGACCCAGTACTTC.

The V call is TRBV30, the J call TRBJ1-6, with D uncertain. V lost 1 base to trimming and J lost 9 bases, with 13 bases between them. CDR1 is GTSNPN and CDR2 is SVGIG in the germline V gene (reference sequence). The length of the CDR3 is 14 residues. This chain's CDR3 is CAWSGGRRSSPLHF. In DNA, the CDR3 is TGTGCCTGGAGTGGAGGGCGGCGAAGTTCACCCCTCCACTTT. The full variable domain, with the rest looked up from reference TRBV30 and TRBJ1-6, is SQTIHQWPATLVQPVGSPLSLECTVEGTSNPNLYWYRQAAGRGLQLLFYSVGIGQISSEVPQNLSASRPQDRQFILSSKKLLLSDSGFYLCAWSGGRRSSPLHFGNGTRLTVT.

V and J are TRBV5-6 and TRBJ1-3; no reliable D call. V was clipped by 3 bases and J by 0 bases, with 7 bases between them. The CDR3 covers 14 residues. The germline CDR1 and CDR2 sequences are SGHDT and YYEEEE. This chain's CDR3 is CASSSIGSGNTIYF. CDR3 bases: TGTGCCAGCAGCTCTATCGGCTCTGGAAACACCATATATTTT. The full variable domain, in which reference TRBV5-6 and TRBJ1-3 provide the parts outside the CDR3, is DAGVTQSPTHLIKTRGQQVTLRCSPKSGHDTVSWYQQALGQGPQFIFQYYEEEERQRGNFPDRFSGHQFPNYSSELNVNALLLGDSALYLCASSSIGSGNTIYFGEGSWLTVV.

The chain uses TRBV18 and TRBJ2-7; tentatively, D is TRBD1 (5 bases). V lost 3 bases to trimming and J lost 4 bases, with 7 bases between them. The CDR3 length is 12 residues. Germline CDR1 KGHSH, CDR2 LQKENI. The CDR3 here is CASSPRAYEQYF. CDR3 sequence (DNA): TGTGCCAGCTCACCCAGGGCGTACGAGCAGTACTTC.

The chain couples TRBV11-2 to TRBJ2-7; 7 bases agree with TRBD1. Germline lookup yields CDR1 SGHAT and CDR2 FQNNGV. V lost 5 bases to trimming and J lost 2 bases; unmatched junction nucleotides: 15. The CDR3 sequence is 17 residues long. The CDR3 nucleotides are TGTGCCAGCAGCCGACAGAACGACAGGGCTTCAACCTACGAGCAGTACTTC. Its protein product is CASSRQNDRASTYEQYF.

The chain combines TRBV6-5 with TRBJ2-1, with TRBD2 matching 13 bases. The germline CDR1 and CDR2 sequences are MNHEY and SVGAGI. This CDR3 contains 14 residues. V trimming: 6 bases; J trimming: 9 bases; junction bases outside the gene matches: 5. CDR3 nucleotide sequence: TGTGCCAGCAGATGGACTAGCGGGAGCCGTGAGCAGTTCTTC. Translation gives CASRWTSGSREQFF.

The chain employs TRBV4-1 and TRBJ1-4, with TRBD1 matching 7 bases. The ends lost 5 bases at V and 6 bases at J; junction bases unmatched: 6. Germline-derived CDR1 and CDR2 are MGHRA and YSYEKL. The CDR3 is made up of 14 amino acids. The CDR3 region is CASSSTGLDEKLFF. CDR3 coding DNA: TGCGCCAGCAGCTCGACAGGGCTTGATGAAAAACTGTTTTTT.

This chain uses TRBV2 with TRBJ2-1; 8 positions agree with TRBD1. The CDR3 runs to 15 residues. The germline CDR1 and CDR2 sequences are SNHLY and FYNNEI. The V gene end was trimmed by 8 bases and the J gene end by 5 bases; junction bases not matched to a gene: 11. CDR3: CASREWTGLDNEQFF. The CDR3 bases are TGTGCCAGCCGAGAATGGACAGGGCTGGACAATGAGCAGTTCTTC.

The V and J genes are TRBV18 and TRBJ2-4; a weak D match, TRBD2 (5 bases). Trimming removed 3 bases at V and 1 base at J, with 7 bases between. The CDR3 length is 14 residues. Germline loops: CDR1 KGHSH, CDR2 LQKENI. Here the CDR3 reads CASSPPGAKNIQYF. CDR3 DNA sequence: TGTGCCAGCTCACCGCCGGGGGCCAAAAACATTCAGTACTTC.

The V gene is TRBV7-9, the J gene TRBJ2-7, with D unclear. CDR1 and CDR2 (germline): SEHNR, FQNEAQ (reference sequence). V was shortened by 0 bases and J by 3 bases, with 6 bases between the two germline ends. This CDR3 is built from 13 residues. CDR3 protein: CASSLASSYEQYF. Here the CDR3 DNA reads TGTGCCAGCAGCTTAGCGTCCAGCTACGAGCAGTACTTC. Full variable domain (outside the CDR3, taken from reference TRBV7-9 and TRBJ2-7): DTGVSQNPRHKITKRGQNVTFRCDPISEHNRLYWYRQTLGQGPEFLTYFQNEAQLEKSRLLSDRFSAERPKGSFSTLEIQRTEQGDSAMYLCASSLASSYEQYFGPGTRLTVT.